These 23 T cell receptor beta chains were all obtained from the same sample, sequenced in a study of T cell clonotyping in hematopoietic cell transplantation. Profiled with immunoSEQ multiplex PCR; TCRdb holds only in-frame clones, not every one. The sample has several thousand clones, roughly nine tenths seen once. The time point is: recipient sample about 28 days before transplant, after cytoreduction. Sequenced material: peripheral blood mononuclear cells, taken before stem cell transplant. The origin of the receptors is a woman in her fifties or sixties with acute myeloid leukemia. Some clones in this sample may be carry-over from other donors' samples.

CDR3 residues: CASSRGYNEQFF. CDR3 sequence (DNA): TGCGCCAGCAGTCGCGGGTACAATGAGCAGTTCTTC. The chain uses TRBV10-1 and TRBJ2-1; tentative D call: TRBD2 (5 bases). The CDR3 has 12 amino acids. V lost 5 bases and J lost 4, with 6 bases in between. Germline assignment: CDR1 WNHNN and CDR2 SYGVQD (reference sequence).

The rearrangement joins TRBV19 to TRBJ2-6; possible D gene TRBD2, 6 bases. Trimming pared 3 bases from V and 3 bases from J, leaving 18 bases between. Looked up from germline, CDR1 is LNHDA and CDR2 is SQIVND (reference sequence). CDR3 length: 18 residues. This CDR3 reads CASSMGLGRPLGANVLTF. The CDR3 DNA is TGTGCCAGTAGTATGGGACTGGGCCGGCCCCTTGGGGCCAACGTCCTGACTTTC.

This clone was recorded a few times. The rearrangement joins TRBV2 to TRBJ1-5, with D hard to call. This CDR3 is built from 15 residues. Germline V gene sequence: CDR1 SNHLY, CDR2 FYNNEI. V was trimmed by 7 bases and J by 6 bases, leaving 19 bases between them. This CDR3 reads CASTVVSGLSQPQHF. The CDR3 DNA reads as TGTGCCAGCACTGTGGTTTCGGGGTTGAGTCAGCCCCAGCATTTT.

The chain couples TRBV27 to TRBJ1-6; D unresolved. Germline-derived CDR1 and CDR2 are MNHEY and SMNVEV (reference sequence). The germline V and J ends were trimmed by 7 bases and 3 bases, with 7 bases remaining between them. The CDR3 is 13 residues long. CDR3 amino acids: CASTTNYNSPLHF. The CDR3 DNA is TGTGCCAGCACGACCAACTATAATTCACCCCTCCACTTT.

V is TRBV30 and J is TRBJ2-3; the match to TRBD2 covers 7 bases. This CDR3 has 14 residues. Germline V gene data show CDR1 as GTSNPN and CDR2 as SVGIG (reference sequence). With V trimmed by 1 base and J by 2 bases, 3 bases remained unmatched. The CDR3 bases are TGTGCCTGGAGTGCTAGCGGATACACAGATACGCAGTATTTT. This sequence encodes CAWSASGYTDTQYF.

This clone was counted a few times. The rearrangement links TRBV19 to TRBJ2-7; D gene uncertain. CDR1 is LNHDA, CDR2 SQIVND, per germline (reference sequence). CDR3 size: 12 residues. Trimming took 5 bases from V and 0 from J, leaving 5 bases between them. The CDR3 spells CASSVGSYEQYF. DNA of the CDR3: TGTGCCAGTAGTGTCGGCTCCTACGAGCAGTACTTC.

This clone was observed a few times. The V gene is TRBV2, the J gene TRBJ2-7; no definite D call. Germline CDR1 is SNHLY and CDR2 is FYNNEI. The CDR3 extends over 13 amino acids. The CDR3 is CASTPNPQNTRDV. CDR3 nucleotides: TGTGCCAGCACCCCTAACCCCCAAAATACTCGAGACGTC.

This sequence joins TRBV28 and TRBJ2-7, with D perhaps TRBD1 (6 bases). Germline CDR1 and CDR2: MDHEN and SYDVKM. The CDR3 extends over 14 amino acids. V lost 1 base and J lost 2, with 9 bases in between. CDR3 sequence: CASSLSNRAYEQYF. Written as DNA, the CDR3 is TGTGCCAGCAGTTTATCGAACAGGGCCTACGAGCAGTACTTC.

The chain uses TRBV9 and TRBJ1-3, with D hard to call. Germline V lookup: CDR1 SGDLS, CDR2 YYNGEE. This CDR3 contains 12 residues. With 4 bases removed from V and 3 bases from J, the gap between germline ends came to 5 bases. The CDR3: CASSTYGNTIYF. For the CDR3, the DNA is TGTGCCAGCAGCACTTATGGAAACACCATATATTTT.

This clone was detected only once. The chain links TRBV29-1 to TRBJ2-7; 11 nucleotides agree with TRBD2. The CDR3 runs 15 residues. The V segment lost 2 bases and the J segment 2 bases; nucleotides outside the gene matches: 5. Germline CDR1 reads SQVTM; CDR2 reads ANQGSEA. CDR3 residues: CSVESSSGRTYEQYF. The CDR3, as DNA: TGCAGCGTTGAATCTTCTAGCGGGAGGACCTACGAGCAGTACTTC.

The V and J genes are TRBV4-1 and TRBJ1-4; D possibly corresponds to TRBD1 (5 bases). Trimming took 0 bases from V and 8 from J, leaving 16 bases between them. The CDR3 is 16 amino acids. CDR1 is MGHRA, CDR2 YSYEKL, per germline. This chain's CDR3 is CASSQDLPGIGEKLFF. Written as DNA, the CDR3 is TGCGCCAGCAGCCAAGATCTTCCAGGGATCGGGGAAAAACTGTTTTTT.

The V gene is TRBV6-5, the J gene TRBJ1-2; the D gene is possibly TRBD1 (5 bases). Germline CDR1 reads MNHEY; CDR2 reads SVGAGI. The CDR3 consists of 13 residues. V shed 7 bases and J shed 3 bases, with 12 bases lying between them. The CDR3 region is CASNGGGDYGYTF. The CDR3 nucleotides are TGTGCCAGCAATGGGGGTGGGGACTATGGCTACACCTTC.

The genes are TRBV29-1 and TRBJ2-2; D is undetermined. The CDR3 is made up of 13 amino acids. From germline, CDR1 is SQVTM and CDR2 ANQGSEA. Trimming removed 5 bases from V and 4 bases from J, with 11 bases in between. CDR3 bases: TGCAGCGTTCGGGTGGCCGTCACCGGGGAGCTGTTTTTT. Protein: CSVRVAVTGELFF.

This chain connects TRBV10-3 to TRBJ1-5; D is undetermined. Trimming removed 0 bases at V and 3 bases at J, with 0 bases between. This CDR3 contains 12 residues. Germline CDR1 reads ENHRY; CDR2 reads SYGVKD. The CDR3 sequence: CAISESNQPQHF. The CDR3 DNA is TGTGCCATCAGTGAGTCCAATCAGCCCCAGCATTTT.

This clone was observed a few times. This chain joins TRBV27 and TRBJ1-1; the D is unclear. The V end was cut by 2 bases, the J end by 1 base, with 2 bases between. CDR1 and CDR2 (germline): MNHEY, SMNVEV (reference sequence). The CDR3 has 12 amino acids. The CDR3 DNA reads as TGTGCCAGCAGTTTAGGGAACACTGAAGCTTTCTTT. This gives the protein CASSLGNTEAFF.

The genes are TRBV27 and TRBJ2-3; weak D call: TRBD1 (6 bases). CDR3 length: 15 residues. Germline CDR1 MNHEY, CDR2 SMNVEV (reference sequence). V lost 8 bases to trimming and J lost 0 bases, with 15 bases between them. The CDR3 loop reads CASSNGQLSTDTQYF. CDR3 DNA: TGTGCCAGCTCGAATGGACAGCTCAGCACAGATACGCAGTATTTT.

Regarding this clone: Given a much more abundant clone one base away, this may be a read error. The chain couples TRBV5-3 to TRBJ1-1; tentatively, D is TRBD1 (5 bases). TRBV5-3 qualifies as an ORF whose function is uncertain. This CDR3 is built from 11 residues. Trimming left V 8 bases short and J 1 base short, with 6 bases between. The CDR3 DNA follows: TGTGCCAGGACAGAGAACACTGAAGCTTTCTTT. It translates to CARTENTEAFF.

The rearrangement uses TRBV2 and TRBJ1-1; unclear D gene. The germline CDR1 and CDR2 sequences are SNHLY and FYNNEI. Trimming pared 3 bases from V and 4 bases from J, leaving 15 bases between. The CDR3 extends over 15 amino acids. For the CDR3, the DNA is TGTGCCAGCAGTGAGGTCTCTAAGAGAGGCACTGAAGCTTTCTTT. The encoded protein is CASSEVSKRGTEAFF.

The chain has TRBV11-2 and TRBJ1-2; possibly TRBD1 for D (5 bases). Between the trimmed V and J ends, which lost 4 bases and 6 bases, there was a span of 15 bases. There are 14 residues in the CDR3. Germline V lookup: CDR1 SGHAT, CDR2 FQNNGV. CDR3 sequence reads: CASSSLRAGDGYTF. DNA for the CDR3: TGTGCCAGCAGCTCCTTAAGGGCGGGGGATGGCTACACCTTC. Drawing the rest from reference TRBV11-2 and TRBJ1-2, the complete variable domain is EAGVAQSPRYKIIEKRQSVAFWCNPISGHATLYWYQQILGQGPKLLIQFQNNGVVDDSQLPKDRFSAERLKGVDSTLKIQPAKLEDSAVYLCASSSLRAGDGYTFGSGTRLTVV.

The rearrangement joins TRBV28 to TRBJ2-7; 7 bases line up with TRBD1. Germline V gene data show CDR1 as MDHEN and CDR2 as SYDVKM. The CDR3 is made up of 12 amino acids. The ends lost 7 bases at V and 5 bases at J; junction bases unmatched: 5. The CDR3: CASNTGVHEQYF. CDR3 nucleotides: TGTGCCAGCAATACAGGGGTCCACGAGCAGTACTTC. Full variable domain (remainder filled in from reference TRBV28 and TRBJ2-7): DVKVTQSSRYLVKRTGEKVFLECVQDMDHENMFWYRQDPGLGLRLIYFSYDVKMKEKGDIPEGYSVSREKKERFSLILESASTNQTSMYLCASNTGVHEQYFGPGTRLTVT.

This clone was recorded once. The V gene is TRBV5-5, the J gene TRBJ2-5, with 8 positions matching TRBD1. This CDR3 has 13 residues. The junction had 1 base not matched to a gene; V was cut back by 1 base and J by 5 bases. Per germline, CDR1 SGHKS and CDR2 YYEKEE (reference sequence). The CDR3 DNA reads TGTGCCAGCAGCTTGACAGGGGGGGAGACCCAGTACTTC. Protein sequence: CASSLTGGETQYF.

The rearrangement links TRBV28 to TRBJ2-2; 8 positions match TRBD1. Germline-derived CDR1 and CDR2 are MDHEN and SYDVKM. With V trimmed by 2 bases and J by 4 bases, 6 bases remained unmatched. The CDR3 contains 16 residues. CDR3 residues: CASSLETGVVTGELFF. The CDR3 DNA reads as TGTGCCAGCAGTTTAGAGACAGGGGTAGTCACCGGGGAGCTGTTTTTT.

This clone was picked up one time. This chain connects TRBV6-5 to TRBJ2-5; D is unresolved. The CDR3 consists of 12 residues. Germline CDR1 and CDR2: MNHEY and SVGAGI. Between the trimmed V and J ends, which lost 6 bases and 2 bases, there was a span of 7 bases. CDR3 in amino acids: CASSQRQETQYF. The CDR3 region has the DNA TGTGCCAGCAGCCAGCGACAAGAGACCCAGTACTTC.